One and the same sample provided the 10 T cell receptor beta chains below, sequenced in a study of T cell repertoires in cytomegalovirus infection. TCRdb redid the calling of the reads with MiXCR, one entry per CDR3 protein. The top ten clones hold about 2.8% of a sample with hundreds of thousands of distinct CDR3 sequences, 35% to 45% of them seen once. What was sequenced was PBMCs. The receptors were sampled from a human donor in good health (CMV status not recorded). Some clones in this sample may be carry-over from other donors' samples.

This rearrangement joins TRBV7-8 to TRBJ1-2; no definite D call. V was pared by 5 bases and J by 9 bases, with 22 bases between. The germline V gene has CDR1 SGHVS and CDR2 FQNEAQ. CDR3 size: 15 residues. Here the CDR3 DNA reads TGTGCCAGCAGCCCATCCAGGTTTCCCCTTAGGTGCTACACCTTC. Residues: CASSPSRFPLRCYTF.

This clonotype has at least ten counts. V usage is TRBV7-6 and J usage is TRBJ2-5; D may be TRBD1 or TRBD2 (7 bases each). The germline V and J ends were trimmed by 4 bases and 0 bases, with 18 bases remaining between them. The CDR3 runs to 17 residues. Germline CDR1 is SGHVS and CDR2 is FNYEAQ. The CDR3, as DNA: TGTGCCAGCAGCTCCGAGGGGGGGACAGTGTACCAAGAGACCCAGTACTTC. It encodes CASSSEGGTVYQETQYF.

This rearrangement joins TRBV10-3 to TRBJ2-7; 10 bases align to TRBD1. The CDR3 extends over 14 amino acids. CDR1 is ENHRY and CDR2 is SYGVKD in the germline V gene. The V segment lost 4 bases and the J segment 2 bases; nucleotides outside the gene matches: 2. CDR3 amino acids: CAISGDRGPYEQYF. In DNA, the CDR3 is TGTGCCATCAGTGGGGACAGGGGACCCTACGAGCAGTACTTC.

This clonotype was detected once. At one end, the junction sequence differs from germline, possibly due to a read error. This rearrangement joins TRBV28 to TRBJ2-3; D may be TRBD1 or TRBD2 (5 bases each). The CDR3 sequence is 19 residues long. The germline CDR1 and CDR2 sequences are MDHEN and SYDVKM. The CDR3 DNA follows: TGTGCCAGCAGCGCCCCGGGACGGCAAATTGAATCTAGCACATATACGCAGTATTTT. Translating gives CASSAPGRQIESSTYTQYF.

This clonotype was recorded many times. V and J are TRBV19 and TRBJ2-2, with 10 bases aligning to TRBD1. Unmatched junction bases numbered 6, after V lost 7 bases and J lost 4 bases. CDR3 size: 15 residues. Per the germline V gene, CDR1 is LNHDA and CDR2 is SQIVND (reference sequence). The DNA of the CDR3 is TGTGCCAGTAATAGACAGGGGGCTGGCACCGGGGAGCTGTTTTTT. It specifies CASNRQGAGTGELFF.

This clonotype was seen only a few times. The V gene is TRBV4-1, the J gene TRBJ2-3; 10 positions match TRBD1. V lost 0 bases to trimming and J lost 2 bases; unmatched junction nucleotides: 11. This CDR3 is 19 amino acids long. Germline V gene data show CDR1 as MGHRA and CDR2 as YSYEKL. CDR3: CASSQDDLQGQGITDTQYF. The CDR3 nucleotides read TGCGCCAGCAGCCAAGATGATCTTCAGGGACAGGGGATCACAGATACGCAGTATTTT.

The V and J genes are TRBV19 and TRBJ2-2; tentative D call: TRBD1 (5 bases). V was pared by 6 bases and J by 5 bases, with 10 bases between. The CDR3 totals 13 residues. The germline gives CDR1 LNHDA, CDR2 SQIVND (reference sequence). CDR3: CASRTAGTGELFF. CDR3 nucleotides: TGTGCCAGTAGGACAGCAGGAACCGGGGAGCTGTTTTTT.

With regard to this clonotype: The conserved phenylalanine or tryptophan normally closing the CDR3 is absent here, so this likely arose from a read error. The chain has TRBV20-1 and TRBJ2-1; D ambiguous. This CDR3 contains 13 residues. V lost 2 bases and J lost 10, with 15 bases in between. Germline CDR1 and CDR2: DFQATT and SNEGSKA (reference sequence). The CDR3 is CSARSVEIWEQFL. CDR3 sequence (DNA): TGCAGTGCTAGATCCGTGGAGATTTGGGAGCAGTTCTTA.

A word on this clonotype: The missing conserved phenylalanine or tryptophan at the end of this CDR3 makes a read error likely. V gene TRBV12-3 or TRBV12-4 combines with J gene TRBJ2-1; TRBD2 matches 12 bases. The CDR3 runs 15 residues. Losses at the gene ends were 1 base for V and 9 bases for J; bases not matched to a gene: 4. The CDR3 DNA is TGTGCCAGCAGTTTAGGACTAGCGGGAGTGGGTGAGCAGTTCTTA. Translating gives CASSLGLAGVGEQFL.

This clonotype was counted between two and nine times. The chain is built from TRBV5-1 and TRBJ1-4; TRBD1 matches at 10 bases. V shed 5 bases, J shed 3 bases, and the junction held 4 bases outside the gene matches. The CDR3 runs to 15 residues. Germline assignment: CDR1 SGHRS and CDR2 YFSETQ. This CDR3 is CASRGQGRSNEKLFF. The CDR3 DNA reads as TGCGCCAGCAGGGGACAGGGGAGGTCTAATGAAAAACTGTTTTTT.